This TCR beta chain derives from a study of response to subunit inactivated influenza vaccine. The study, taken as a whole, reports: After each seasonal influenza vaccination, few new T cells are recruited, the authors suggested.

This clonotype was seen many times. What it recognizes is unknown. TCRdb independently ran MiXCR on the RT-PCR reads; one entry per CDR3 protein. The table includes some 600,000 distinct CDR3 sequences, 14% detected once. Germline lookup yields CDR1 WSHSY and CDR2 SAAADI. The CDR3 runs 14 residues. Between the trimmed V and J ends, which lost 8 bases and 3 bases, there was a span of 14 bases. This chain uses TRBV10-2 with TRBJ2-1, with D possibly being TRBD1 or TRBD2 (6 bases each). The sequence was obtained from a man aged 50-59 years who received an inactivated influenza vaccine. The sequences come from PBMCs from blood, collected around two weeks before vaccination. The CDR3 DNA is TGCGCCAGCGGGGGGCTAGCGAGCTACAATGAGCAGTTCTTC. Its protein product is CASGGLASYNEQFF.